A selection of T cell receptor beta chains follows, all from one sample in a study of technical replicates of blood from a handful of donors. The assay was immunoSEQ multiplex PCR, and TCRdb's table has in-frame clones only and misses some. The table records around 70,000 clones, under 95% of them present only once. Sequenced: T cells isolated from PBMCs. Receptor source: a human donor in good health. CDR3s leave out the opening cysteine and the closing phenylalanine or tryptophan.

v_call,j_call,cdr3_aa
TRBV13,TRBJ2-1,ASSPGLAGASYNEQF
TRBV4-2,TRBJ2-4,ASSQDGASGGGIAKNIQY
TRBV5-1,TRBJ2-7,ASSYGRENEQY
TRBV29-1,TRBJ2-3,SVEVSGFGDTQY
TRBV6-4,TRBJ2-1,ASSARLANEQF
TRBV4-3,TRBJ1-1,ASSQGGYTEAF
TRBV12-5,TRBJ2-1,ASGRQGLTYNEQF
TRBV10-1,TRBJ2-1,ASSESGPHNEQF
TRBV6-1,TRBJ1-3,ASVQGYSGNTIY
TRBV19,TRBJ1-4,ASSIGTGNEKLF
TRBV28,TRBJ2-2,ASTLAGAGTGELF